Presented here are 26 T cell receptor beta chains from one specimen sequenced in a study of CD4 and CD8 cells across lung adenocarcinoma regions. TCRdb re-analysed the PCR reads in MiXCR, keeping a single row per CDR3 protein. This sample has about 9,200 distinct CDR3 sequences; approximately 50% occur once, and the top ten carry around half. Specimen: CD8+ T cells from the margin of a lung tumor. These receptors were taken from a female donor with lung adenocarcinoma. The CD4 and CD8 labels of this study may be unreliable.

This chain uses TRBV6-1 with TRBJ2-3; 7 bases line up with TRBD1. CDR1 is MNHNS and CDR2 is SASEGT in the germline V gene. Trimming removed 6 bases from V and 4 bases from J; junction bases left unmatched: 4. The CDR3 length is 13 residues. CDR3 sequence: CASRRQGADTQYF. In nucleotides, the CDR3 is TGTGCCAGCAGAAGACAGGGTGCAGATACGCAGTATTTT.

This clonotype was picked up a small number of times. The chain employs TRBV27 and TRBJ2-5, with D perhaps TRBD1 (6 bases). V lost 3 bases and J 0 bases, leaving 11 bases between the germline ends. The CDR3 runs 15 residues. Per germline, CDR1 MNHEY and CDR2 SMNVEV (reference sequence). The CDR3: CASSFGQGYQETQYF. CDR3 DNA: TGTGCCAGCAGTTTTGGGCAGGGGTACCAAGAGACCCAGTACTTC.

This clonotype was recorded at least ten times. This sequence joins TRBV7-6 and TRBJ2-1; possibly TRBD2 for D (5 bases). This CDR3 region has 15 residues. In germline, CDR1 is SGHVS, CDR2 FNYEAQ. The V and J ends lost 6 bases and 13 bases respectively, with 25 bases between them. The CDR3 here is CASSRTPGNQETQFF. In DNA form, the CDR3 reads TGTGCCAGCAGTCGAACGCCGGGAAACCAAGAGACCCAGTTCTTC.

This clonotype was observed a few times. CDR3 residues: CASSPPRGYNSPLHF. The DNA of the CDR3 is TGTGCCAGCAGTCCTCCTAGGGGGTATAATTCACCCCTCCACTTT. This rearrangement joins TRBV27 to TRBJ1-6, with D possibly matching TRBD1 (6 bases). This CDR3 contains 15 residues. Trimming pared 5 bases from V and 4 bases from J, leaving 12 bases between. Germline V gene lookup returns CDR1 MNHEY and CDR2 SMNVEV (reference sequence).

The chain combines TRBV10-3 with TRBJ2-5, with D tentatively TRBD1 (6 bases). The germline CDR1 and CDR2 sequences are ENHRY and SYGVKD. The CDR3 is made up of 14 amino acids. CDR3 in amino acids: CAGSGGSAQNIQYF. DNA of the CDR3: TGTGCGGGGAGTGGGGGCTCGGCCCAAAACATCCAGTACTTC.

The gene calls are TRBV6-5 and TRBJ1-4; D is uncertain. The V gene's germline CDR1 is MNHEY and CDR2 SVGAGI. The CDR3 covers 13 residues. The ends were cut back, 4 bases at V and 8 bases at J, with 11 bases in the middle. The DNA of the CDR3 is TGTGCCAGCAGTTCCCGGGCACGGGAAAAACTGTTTTTT. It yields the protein CASSSRAREKLFF.

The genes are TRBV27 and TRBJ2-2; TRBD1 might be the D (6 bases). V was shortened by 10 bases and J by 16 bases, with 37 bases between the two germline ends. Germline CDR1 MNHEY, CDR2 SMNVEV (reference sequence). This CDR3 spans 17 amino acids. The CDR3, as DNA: TGTGCCACCCGCCGGGGCCTAGAGGCTGTGAGCACAGGGAAGCAGTTTTTT. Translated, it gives CATRRGLEAVSTGKQFF.

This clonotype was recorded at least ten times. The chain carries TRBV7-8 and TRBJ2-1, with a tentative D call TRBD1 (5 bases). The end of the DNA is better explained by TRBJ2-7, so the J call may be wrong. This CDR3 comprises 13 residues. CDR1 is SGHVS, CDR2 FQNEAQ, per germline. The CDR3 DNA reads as TGTGCCAGCAGCTCCAACAGGCACTACGAGCAGTACTTC. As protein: CASSSNRHYEQYF.

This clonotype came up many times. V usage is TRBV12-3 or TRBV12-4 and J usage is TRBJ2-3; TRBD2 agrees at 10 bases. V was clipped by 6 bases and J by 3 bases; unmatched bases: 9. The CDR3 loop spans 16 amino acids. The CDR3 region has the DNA TGTGCCAGCAGCCTTAAAGCGGGAGGGGGAACAGATACGCAGTATTTT. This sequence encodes CASSLKAGGGTDTQYF.

CDR3 DNA sequence: TGTGCCATCAGTGAGTCGGACAGGGACTACGAGCAGTACTTC. It translates to CAISESDRDYEQYF. The V and J genes are TRBV10-3 and TRBJ2-1; 8 nucleotides align to TRBD1. The last part of the DNA fits TRBJ2-7 better; the J call may be wrong. Per germline, CDR1 ENHRY and CDR2 SYGVKD. The CDR3 totals 14 residues.

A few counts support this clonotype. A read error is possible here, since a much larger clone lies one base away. The CDR3 nucleotides read TGTGCCAGCAGTCGAGACAGGGAAGAGACCCAGTTCTTC. Its protein is CASSRDREETQFF. The genes are TRBV7-2 and TRBJ2-1, with TRBD1 identical over 7 bases. CDR3 length: 13 amino acids. Germline V gives CDR1 SGHTA, CDR2 FQGNSA. The V segment lost 6 bases and the J segment 13 bases; nucleotides outside the gene matches: 12.

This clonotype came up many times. The CDR3, as DNA: TGTGCCAGCAGCTCCACCGGGGGCAAAAACATTCAGTACTTC. Amino acid sequence: CASSSTGGKNIQYF. This sequence joins TRBV12-3 or TRBV12-4 and TRBJ2-4; D possibly corresponds to TRBD2 (6 bases). The CDR3 totals 14 residues. Trimming left V 6 bases short and J 3 bases short, with 12 bases between.

The CDR3 region has the DNA TGTGCCAGCAGTTACGGGGGGCCGGGCACCGGGGAGCTGTTTTTT. It yields the protein CASSYGGPGTGELFF. The chain links TRBV6-5 to TRBJ2-2; D tentatively fits TRBD1 or TRBD2 (6 bases each). Germline values: CDR1 MNHEY, CDR2 SVGAGI. The V end lost 2 bases, the J end lost 4 bases, and 11 bases lay between the germline ends. This CDR3 contains 15 residues.

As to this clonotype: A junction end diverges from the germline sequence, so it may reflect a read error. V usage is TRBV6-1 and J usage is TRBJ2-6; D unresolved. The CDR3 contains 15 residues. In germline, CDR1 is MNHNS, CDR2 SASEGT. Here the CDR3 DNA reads TGTGCCAGCGGGGATAGGCCTTCGGGCTCCTACGTCCAGTATTTC. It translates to CASGDRPSGSYVQYF.

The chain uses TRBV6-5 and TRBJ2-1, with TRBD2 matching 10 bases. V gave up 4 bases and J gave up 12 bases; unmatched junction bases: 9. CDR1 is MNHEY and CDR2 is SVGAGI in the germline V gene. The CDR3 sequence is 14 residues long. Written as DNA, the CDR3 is TGTGCCAGCAGTTCGAGCGGGAGGGCCCTAGGGCAGTTCTTC. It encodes CASSSSGRALGQFF.

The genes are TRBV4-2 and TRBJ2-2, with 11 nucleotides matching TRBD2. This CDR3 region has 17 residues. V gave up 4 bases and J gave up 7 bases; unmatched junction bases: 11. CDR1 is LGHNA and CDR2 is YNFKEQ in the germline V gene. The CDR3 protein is CASSPNPLAGGVGELFF. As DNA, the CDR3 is TGTGCCAGCAGCCCGAATCCCCTAGCGGGAGGCGTCGGGGAGCTGTTTTTT.

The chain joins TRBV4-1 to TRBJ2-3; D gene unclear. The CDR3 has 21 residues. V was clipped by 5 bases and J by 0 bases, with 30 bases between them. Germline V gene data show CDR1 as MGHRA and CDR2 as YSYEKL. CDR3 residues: CASSKGIPTRERCSSTDTQYF. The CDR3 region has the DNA TGCGCCAGCAGCAAAGGAATCCCCACGCGAGAGAGGTGCTCTAGCACAGATACGCAGTATTTT.

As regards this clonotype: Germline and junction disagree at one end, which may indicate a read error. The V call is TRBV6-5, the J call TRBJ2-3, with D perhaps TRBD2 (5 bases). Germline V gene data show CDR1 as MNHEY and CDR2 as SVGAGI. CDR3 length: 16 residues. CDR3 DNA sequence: TGTGCCAGCAGGGGGTACGGGGTCCGTGGCACAGATACCCAGTATTTC. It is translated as CASRGYGVRGTDTQYF.

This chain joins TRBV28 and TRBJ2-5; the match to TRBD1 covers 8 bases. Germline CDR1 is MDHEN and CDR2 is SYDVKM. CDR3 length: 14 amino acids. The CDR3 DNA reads TGTGCGGGGGCAGGGGGCCGTGACGAAGAGACCCAGTACTTC. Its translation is CAGAGGRDEETQYF.

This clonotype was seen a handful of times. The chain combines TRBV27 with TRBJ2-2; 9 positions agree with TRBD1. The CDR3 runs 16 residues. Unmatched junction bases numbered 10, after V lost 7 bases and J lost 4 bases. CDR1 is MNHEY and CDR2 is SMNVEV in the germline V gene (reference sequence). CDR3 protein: CASNTFGTGITGELFF. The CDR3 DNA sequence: TGTGCCAGCAATACTTTTGGGACAGGGATCACCGGGGAGCTGTTTTTT.

CDR3 nucleotides: TGTGCCAGCAGCCCCTGGGGGAAGTTAACAGATACGCAGTATTTT. Translated, it gives CASSPWGKLTDTQYF. The chain links TRBV6-1 to TRBJ2-3; perhaps D is TRBD1 or TRBD2 (5 bases each). Germline CDR1 MNHNS, CDR2 SASEGT. With 6 bases removed from V and 3 bases from J, the gap between germline ends came to 16 bases. The CDR3 extends over 15 amino acids.

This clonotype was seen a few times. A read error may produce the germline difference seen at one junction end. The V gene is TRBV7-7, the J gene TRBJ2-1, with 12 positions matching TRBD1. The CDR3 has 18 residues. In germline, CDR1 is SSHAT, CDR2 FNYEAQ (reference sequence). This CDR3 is CASSPGTGGAGSYNEQFF. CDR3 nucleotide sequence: TGTGCTAGCAGTCCCGGGACAGGGGGCGCGGGATCCTACAATGAGCAGTTCTTC.

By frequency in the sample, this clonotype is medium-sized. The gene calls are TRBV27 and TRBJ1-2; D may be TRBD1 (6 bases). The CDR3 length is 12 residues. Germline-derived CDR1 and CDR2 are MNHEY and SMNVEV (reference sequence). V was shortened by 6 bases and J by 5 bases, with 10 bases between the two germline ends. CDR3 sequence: CASRQGEYGYTF. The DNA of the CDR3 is TGTGCCAGCAGACAGGGAGAGTATGGCTACACCTTC.

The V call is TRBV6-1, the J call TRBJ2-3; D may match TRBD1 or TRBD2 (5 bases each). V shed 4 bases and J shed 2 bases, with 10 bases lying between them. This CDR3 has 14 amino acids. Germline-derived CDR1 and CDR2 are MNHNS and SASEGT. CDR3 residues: CASSARDPTDTQYF. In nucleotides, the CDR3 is TGTGCCAGCAGTGCTCGGGACCCCACAGATACGCAGTATTTT.

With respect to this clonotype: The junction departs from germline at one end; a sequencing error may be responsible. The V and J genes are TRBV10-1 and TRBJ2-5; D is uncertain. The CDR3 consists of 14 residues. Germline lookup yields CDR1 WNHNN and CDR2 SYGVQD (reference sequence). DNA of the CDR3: TGCGCCAGCAAGGTCAGGCAAGACCAAGAGACCCAGTATTTC. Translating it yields CASKVRQDQETQYF.

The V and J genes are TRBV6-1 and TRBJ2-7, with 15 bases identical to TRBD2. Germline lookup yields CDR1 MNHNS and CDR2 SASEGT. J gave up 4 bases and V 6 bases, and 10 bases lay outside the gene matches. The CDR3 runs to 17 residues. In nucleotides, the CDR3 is TGTGCCAGCAGCAGGACTAGCGGGGGGGCGCTTGGGTACGAGCAGTACTTC. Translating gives CASSRTSGGALGYEQYF.